This is a list of T cell receptor beta chains from one sample in a study of blood T cells in healthy people across ages. MiXCR, run by TCRdb on the 5' RACE reads, gives a single entry per CDR3 protein. The sample includes approximately 770,000 distinct CDR3 sequences, roughly 50% of them seen just once. Sequencing used blood. The source is a young man in good health. Each CDR3 is given with its conserved first and last residue. Fields, in order: J gene, clone size, D gene, V gene, CDR3 protein, CDR3 DNA. A D gene is named only where the DNA matches it firmly. Only part of the rows carry a size: once, few, many, or a class if the clone is expanded.

j_call: TRBJ2-1; clone_size: few; d_call: NA; v_call: TRBV20-1; cdr3_aa: CSASIALVLNEQFF; cdr3_nt: TGCAGTGCCTCCATAGCTCTGGTCCTCAATGAGCAGTTCTTC
j_call: TRBJ2-7; clone_size: few; d_call: NA; v_call: TRBV29-1; cdr3_aa: CSVAQGGLTYEQYF; cdr3_nt: TGCAGCGTTGCCCAGGGGGGGTTGACCTACGAGCAGTACTTC
j_call: TRBJ2-7; clone_size: NA; d_call: TRBD2; v_call: TRBV5-6; cdr3_aa: CASSLGAQRGDEQYF; cdr3_nt: TGTGCCAGCAGCTTGGGCGCCCAGCGGGGGGACGAGCAGTACTTC
j_call: TRBJ2-1; clone_size: NA; d_call: NA; v_call: TRBV20-1; cdr3_aa: CSARDRLGRNEQFF; cdr3_nt: TGCAGTGCTAGAGACCGACTAGGTCGCAATGAGCAGTTCTTC
j_call: TRBJ2-7; clone_size: once; d_call: NA; v_call: TRBV7-9; cdr3_aa: CASSRHRSEQYF; cdr3_nt: TGTGCCAGCAGCCGACACAGGAGCGAGCAGTACTTC
j_call: TRBJ2-3; clone_size: NA; d_call: TRBD2; v_call: TRBV9; cdr3_aa: CASSARDYYTDTQYF; cdr3_nt: TGTGCCAGCAGCGCCCGGGACTACTACACAGATACGCAGTATTTT
j_call: TRBJ2-7; clone_size: NA; d_call: NA; v_call: TRBV20-1; cdr3_aa: CSARDRRGAYEQYF; cdr3_nt: TGCAGTGCTAGAGATCGCAGGGGAGCCTACGAGCAGTACTTC
j_call: TRBJ2-7; clone_size: NA; d_call: TRBD2; v_call: TRBV20-1; cdr3_aa: CSAFSGDSYEQYF; cdr3_nt: TGCAGTGCATTTAGCGGGGACTCCTACGAGCAGTACTTC
j_call: TRBJ2-4; clone_size: NA; d_call: NA; v_call: TRBV29-1; cdr3_aa: CSVETGTEEYLAKNIQYF; cdr3_nt: TGCAGCGTTGAGACCGGGACGGAGGAATACTTAGCCAAAAACATTCAGTACTTC
j_call: TRBJ1-2; clone_size: NA; d_call: NA; v_call: TRBV3-1; cdr3_aa: CASILRQDGYTF; cdr3_nt: TGTGCCAGCATCCTGCGACAGGATGGCTACACCTTC
j_call: TRBJ2-5; clone_size: few; d_call: NA; v_call: TRBV7-2; cdr3_aa: CASSQRQTSSQETQYF; cdr3_nt: TGTGCCAGCAGCCAAAGACAGACTTCGAGCCAAGAGACCCAGTACTTC
j_call: TRBJ2-3; clone_size: NA; d_call: NA; v_call: TRBV20-1; cdr3_aa: CSAPVTSTDTQYF; cdr3_nt: TGCAGTGCTCCTGTAACTAGCACAGATACGCAGTATTTT